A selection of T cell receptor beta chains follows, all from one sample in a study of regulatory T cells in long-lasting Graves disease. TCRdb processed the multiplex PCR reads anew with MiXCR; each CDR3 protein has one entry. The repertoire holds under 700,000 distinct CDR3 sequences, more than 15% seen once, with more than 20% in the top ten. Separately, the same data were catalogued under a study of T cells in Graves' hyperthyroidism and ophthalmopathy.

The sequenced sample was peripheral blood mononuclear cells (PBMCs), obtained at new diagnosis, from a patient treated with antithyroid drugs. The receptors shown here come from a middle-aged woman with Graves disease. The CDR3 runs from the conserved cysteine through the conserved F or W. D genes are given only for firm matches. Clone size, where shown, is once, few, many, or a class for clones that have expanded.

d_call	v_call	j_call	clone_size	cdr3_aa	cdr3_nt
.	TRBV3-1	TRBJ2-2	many	CASSYANTGELFF	TGTGCCAGCAGCTACGCGAACACCGGGGAGCTGTTTTTT
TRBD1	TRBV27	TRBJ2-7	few	CASSLLLGQGPGEQYF	TGTGCCAGCAGTTTACTTTTGGGACAGGGGCCGGGAGAGCAGTACTTC
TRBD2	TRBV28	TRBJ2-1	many	CASGRTSLSWTSYNEQFF	TGTGCCAGCGGCCGGACTAGTCTGAGTTGGACCTCCTACAATGAGCAGTTCTTC
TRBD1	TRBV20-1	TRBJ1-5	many	CSATPGQGANQPQHF	TGCAGTGCTACGCCGGGACAGGGGGCGAATCAGCCCCAGCATTTT
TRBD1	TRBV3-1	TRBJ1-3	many	CASSRPGQVTGNTIYF	TGTGCCAGCAGCCGACCGGGACAGGTTACAGGAAACACCATATATTTT
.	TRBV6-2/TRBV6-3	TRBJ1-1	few	CASSSPRESGREAFF	TGTGCCAGCAGCTCCCCCCGAGAAAGCGGGCGAGAAGCTTTCTTT
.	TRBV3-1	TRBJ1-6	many	CASSREGLGNSPLHF	TGTGCCAGCAGCCGGGAGGGATTGGGGAATTCACCCCTCCACTTT
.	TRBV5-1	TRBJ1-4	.	CASSLEVRGSEKLFF	TGCGCCAGCAGCTTGGAGGTCAGGGGTTCAGAAAAACTGTTTTTT
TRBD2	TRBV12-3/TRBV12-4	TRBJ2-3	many	CASSLEAGVPNTQYF	TGTGCCAGCAGTTTAGAAGCGGGGGTACCTAATACGCAGTATTTT
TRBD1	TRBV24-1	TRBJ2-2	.	CATQTGVTGELFF	TGTGCCACACAGACAGGGGTCACCGGGGAGCTGTTTTTT
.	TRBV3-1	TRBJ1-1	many	CASSQEMAGRAEAFF	TGTGCCAGCAGCCAAGAAATGGCCGGAAGAGCTGAAGCTTTCTTT
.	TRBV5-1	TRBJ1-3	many	CASSDVGDSGNTIYF	TGCGCCAGCAGTGATGTTGGGGACTCTGGAAACACCATATATTTT
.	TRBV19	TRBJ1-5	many	CASRVTEQSNQPQHF	TGTGCCAGTAGGGTGACAGAACAGAGCAATCAGCCCCAGCATTTT
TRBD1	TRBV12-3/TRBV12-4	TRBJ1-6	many	CASSWTGSNSPLHF	TGTGCCAGCTCCTGGACAGGATCAAATTCACCCCTCCACTTT
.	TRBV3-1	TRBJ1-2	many	CASYDTSEANYGYTF	TGTGCCAGCTATGATACGTCTGAGGCTAACTATGGCTACACCTTC
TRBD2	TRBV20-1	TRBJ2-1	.	CSARDVAGSYNEQFF	TGCAGTGCTAGAGATGTAGCGGGCTCCTACAATGAGCAGTTCTTC
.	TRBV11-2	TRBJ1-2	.	CASSLGRGYHYGYTF	TGTGCCAGCAGCTTAGGTAGAGGGTACCACTATGGCTACACCTTC
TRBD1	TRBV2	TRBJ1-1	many	CASSATGAANTEAFF	TGTGCCAGCAGTGCCACAGGGGCGGCCAACACTGAAGCTTTCTTT
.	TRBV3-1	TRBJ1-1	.	CASRQARSTEAFF	TGTGCCAGCAGACAAGCAAGGTCCACTGAAGCTTTCTTT
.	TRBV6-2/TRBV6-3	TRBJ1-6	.	CASGLTVRGPNSPLHF	TGTGCCAGCGGGTTGACAGTGCGAGGCCCCAATTCACCCCTCCACTTT
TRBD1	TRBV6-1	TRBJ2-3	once	CASSPQGALTDTQYF	TGTGCCAGCAGCCCTCAGGGGGCACTAACAGATACGCAGTATTTT
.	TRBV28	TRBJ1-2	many	CASLDSPYDGYTF	TGTGCCAGCCTAGACAGCCCCTATGATGGCTACACCTTC
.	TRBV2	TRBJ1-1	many	CASSWRRVSEAFF	TGTGCCAGCAGCTGGAGAAGGGTCTCTGAAGCTTTCTTT
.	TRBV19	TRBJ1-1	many	CASSILGWTNTEAFF	TGTGCCAGTAGTATTTTAGGTTGGACGAACACTGAAGCTTTCTTT
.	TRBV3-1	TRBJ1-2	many	CASSQGWGGYGYTF	TGTGCCAGCAGCCAAGGATGGGGGGGCTATGGCTACACCTTC
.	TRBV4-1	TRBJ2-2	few	CASSRPQQRQTGELFF	TGCGCCAGCAGCCGTCCCCAGCAACGGCAAACCGGGGAGCTGTTTTTT
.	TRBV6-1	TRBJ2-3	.	CASQGIGFTDTQYF	TGTGCCAGCCAGGGGATAGGGTTCACAGATACGCAGTATTTT
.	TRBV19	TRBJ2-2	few	CASSSRGGGAGELFF	TGTGCCAGTAGTTCCCGGGGAGGAGGGGCCGGGGAGCTGTTTTTT
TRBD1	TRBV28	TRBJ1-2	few	CASRIDRGHGYTF	TGTGCCAGCAGAATCGACAGGGGGCACGGCTACACCTTC
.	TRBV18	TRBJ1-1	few	CASSPSLLTLNTEAFF	TGTGCCAGCTCACCCTCCCTTCTGACCCTGAACACTGAAGCTTTCTTT
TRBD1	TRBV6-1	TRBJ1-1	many	CASRREGASTEAFF	TGTGCCAGCAGGCGAGAGGGGGCTTCCACTGAAGCTTTCTTT
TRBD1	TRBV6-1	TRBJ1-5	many	CASSQMTGNQPQHF	TGTGCCAGCAGTCAGATGACAGGGAATCAGCCCCAGCATTTT
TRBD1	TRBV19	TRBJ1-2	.	CASSLQGPLGYTF	TGTGCCAGTAGTCTACAGGGGCCGCTGGGCTACACCTTC
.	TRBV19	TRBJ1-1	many	CASTTPPGLNTEAFF	TGTGCCAGTACCACCCCCCCCGGGCTGAACACTGAAGCTTTCTTT
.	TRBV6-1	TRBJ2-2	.	CASSPTRNTGELFF	TGTGCCAGCAGTCCCACGAGGAACACCGGGGAGCTGTTTTTT
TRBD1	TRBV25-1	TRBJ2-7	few	CASSDGTGPYEQYF	TGTGCCAGCAGTGACGGGACAGGGCCCTACGAGCAGTACTTC
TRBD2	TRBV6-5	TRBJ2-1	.	CASSYPGLGYNEQFF	TGTGCCAGCAGTTACCCGGGACTAGGATACAATGAGCAGTTCTTC